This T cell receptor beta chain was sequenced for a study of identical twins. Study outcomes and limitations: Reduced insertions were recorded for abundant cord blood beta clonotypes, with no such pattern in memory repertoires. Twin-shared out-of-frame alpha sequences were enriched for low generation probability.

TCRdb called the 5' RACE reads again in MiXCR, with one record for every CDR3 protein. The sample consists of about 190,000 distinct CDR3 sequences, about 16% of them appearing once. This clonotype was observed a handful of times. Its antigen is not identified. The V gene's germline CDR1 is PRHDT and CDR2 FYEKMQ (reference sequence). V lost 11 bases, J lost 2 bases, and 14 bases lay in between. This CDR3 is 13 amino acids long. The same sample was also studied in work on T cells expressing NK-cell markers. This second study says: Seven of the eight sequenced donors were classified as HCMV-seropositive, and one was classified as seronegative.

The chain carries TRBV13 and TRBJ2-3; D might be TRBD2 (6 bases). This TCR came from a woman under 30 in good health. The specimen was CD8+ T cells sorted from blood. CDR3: CAGQSGVTDTQYF. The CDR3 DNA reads TGTGCCGGACAATCGGGGGTCACAGATACGCAGTATTTT.